This T cell receptor (beta chain) was identified during a study of Ad26.COV2.S vaccination and SARS-CoV-2 variants (dated by TCRdb to the early 2020s). Regarding the research as a whole: Donors in the vaccine arm were drawn from COV1001, a phase I-IIa trial of Ad26.COV2.S in healthy adults that was multicentre, randomized, double-blind and placebo-controlled. TCRbeta repertoire sequencing was used to assess the specificity and breadth of SARS-CoV-2-reactive T cell receptors after Ad26.COV2.S vaccination. Ad26.COV2.S was administered intramuscularly at a dose of 5x10^10 or 1x10^11 viral particles, either as one shot or as two shots given 56 days apart. Throughout the experiments and outcome assessment, investigators stayed blinded to trial group allocation. Participants in the trial were split at random into five groups of five each, receiving low-dose or high-dose Ad26.COV2.S once or twice, or else placebo on both occasions. A total of 32 samples were included in the TCR-sequenced set, comprising some 20 Ad26.COV2.S vaccine recipients, 5 placebo recipients and 8 SARS-CoV-2 convalescent individuals.

The immunoSEQ Assay was the method used to sequence TCRbeta CDR3 regions. After extraction, genomic DNA underwent amplification by bias-controlled multiplex PCR, followed by high-throughput sequencing. As for the authors' bioinformatics: To quantify the absolute abundance of every unique TCRbeta CDR3 region, sequences were collapsed and filtered. T cell fraction was estimated by normalizing TCRbeta template counts to usable DNA, with usable DNA measured through amplification of reference genes found in all nucleated cells. Repertoire TCRs were annotated as SARS-CoV-2-specific by exact matching of V gene, CDR3 amino acid sequence and J gene to a known reactive TCR set. The reference SARS-CoV-2 TCR set came from MIRA and was filtered for enrichment in COVID-19-positive ImmuneCODE repertoires, removing public or cross-reactive TCRs. Based on the MIRA antigens, annotated TCRs were further analysed at the level of specific ORF or position within ORF. Depth was the summed frequency of annotated unique rearrangements, while breadth was defined as annotated unique rearrangements over total unique productive rearrangements. TCR breadth was compared between groups using two-sided Wilcoxon rank-sum tests. This is the immuneACCESS table as TCRdb keeps it, with only in-frame sequences that have V and J called. A part of the clones is gone; compared with another copy, unresolved V genes explain less than half, and the rest is unexplained. That table gives V, J and clone size, and the DNA gave D and trimming. The sample contains around 400,000 clones, about 80% of them found a single time. The top ten clones comprise more than 7% of the sample.

Per the publication, the treatment or condition label means: approximately 18 received Ad26.COV2.S at low or high dose, single or two shots; five or six received placebo; per-sample allocation not given. For vaccine and placebo recipients, repertoires were sequenced using samples collected on day 63 after the first injection. In Cohort 1b, around 25 adults aged 18-55 years were enrolled at a single site in Boston, USA, between 29 July and 7 August 2020. As a vaccine, Ad26.COV2.S was a replication-incompetent adenovirus type 26 vector that expressed a prefusion-stabilized SARS-CoV-2 spike protein derived from the original Wuhan strain. Here is what the overall study found, with its caveats: Comparing responses between vaccine doses or regimens was not something the study was powered to do. It was noted by the authors that total T cell responses may have been underestimated by the TCR breadth and depth analyses. Substantial breadth of spike-specific CD8+ and CD4+ T cell responses was reported after vaccination. Compared with placebo recipients, Ad26.COV2.S recipients showed higher spike-specific TCR breadth (P = 0.0014). Comparable non-spike TCR breadth was observed between vaccine and placebo recipients, consistent with only spike being contained in the vaccine.

As to this clone: This clone's antigen is unknown. Per-base qualities were not stored, and no clone one base away is much larger.

This TCR was sampled from a person aged 18-60 years who received the Ad26.COV2.S COVID-19 vaccine or a placebo. Specimen: peripheral blood, collected in a trial of Ad26.COV2.S vaccine versus placebo.

The DNA sequence is as follows: TGTGCCAGCAGCCCCCTTGGGGGGGGGTCGACTGAAGCTTTCTTT. Translated, it reads CASSPLGGGSTEAFF. Recombination connected TRBV6-6 to TRBJ1-1, with TRBD1 as a weak D call on 5 bases. Taken from the germline V gene (reference sequence), the CDR1 and CDR2 loops are MNHNY and SVGAGI. The junction shows trimming of 6 bases on V and 5 bases on J, plus 19 bases between the germline ends. Taken from cysteine to phenylalanine, the CDR3 has 15 residues. Only the CDR3 region is kept as DNA, spanning 45 bases read in frame from base 1.